These T cell receptor beta chains were read from a single sample in a study of spatial heterogeneity in lung cancer. TCRdb itself ran the 5' RACE reads through MiXCR, one entry per CDR3 protein. The data hold around 110,000 distinct CDR3 sequences, with 10% to 15% observed a single time. The specimen comprised PBMCs, sampled at follow-up. These receptors were collected from a male donor with early-stage non-small cell lung cancer. CDR3s leave out the opening cysteine and the closing phenylalanine or tryptophan.

v_call cdr3_aa
TRBV20-1 SARAPRGANTEAF
TRBV7-2 ASSQTPTDTQY
TRBV11-2 ASSPTGTVPF
TRBV9 ASSVGVQPGQPQH
TRBV6-2/TRBV6-3 ASRKDVYGYT
TRBV4-2 ASSQGSRAGASTDTQY
TRBV29-1 SGDRVNTEAF
TRBV6-5 ASSDYASNQPQH
TRBV5-1 ASSEEGSGNTIY
TRBV5-1 ASSLDQYQPQH
TRBV19 ASSRDGNQPQH
TRBV9 ASSVAPQGKGTDTQY
TRBV2 ASRAEAQTQY
TRBV10-3 AISSPISGNTIY
TRBV6-1 ASSARFTQPQH
TRBV29-1 SVEGLAGGPHEQY
TRBV30 AWAYGGSKNIQY
TRBV5-6 ASSLTFRDTQY
TRBV29-1 SAITGQGISYEQY
TRBV28 ASSLDRGTLSYEQY
TRBV9 ASSPKATGGINEQF
TRBV24-1 ATSDPRTSGDEQY
TRBV10-3 AISEGQANYGYT
TRBV3-1 ASSQETLLTGGADTQY
TRBV10-3 AISDSYEQY
TRBV7-2 ASSQLGGTDTQY
TRBV19 ASQGQGDGYT
TRBV11-2 ASSLDRADTGELF
TRBV7-2 ASSLALVGGADTQY
TRBV10-3 AISEWGMGNEQF
TRBV5-1 ASTSSTSTDTQY